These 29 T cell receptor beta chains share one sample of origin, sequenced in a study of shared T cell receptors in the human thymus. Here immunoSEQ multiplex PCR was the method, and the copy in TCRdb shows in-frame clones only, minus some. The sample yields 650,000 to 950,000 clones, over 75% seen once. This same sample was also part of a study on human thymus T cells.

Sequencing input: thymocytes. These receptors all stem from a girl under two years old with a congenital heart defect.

Here the CDR3 reads CASSSCVICEQYF. CDR3 DNA sequence: TGTGCCAGCAGTTCCTGCGTTATTTGCGAGCAGTACTTC. The chain recombines TRBV6-6 with TRBJ2-7; unclear D gene. The CDR3 contains 13 residues. Looked up from germline, CDR1 is MNHNY and CDR2 is SVGAGI (reference sequence). Between the trimmed V and J ends, which lost 4 bases and 6 bases, there was a span of 13 bases.

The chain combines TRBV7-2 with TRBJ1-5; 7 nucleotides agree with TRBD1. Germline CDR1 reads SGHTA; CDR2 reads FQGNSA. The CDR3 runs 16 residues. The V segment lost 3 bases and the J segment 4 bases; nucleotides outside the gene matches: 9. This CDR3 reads CASSLGTETTNQPQHF. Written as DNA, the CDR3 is TGTGCCAGCAGCTTGGGGACAGAGACTACTAATCAGCCCCAGCATTTT.

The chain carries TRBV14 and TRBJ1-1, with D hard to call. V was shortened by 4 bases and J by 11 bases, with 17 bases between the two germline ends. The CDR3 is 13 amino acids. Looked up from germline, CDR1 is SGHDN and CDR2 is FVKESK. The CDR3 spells CASSPGSETRAFF. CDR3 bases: TGTGCCAGCAGCCCCGGCTCGGAGACGCGTGCTTTCTTT.

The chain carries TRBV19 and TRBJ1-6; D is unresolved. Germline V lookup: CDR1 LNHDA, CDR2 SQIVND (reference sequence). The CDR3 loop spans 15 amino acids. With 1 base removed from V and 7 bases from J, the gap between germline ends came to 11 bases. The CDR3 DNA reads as TGTGCCAGTAGTATAGCTCCCTACCCCAATTCACCCCTCCACTTT. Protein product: CASSIAPYPNSPLHF.

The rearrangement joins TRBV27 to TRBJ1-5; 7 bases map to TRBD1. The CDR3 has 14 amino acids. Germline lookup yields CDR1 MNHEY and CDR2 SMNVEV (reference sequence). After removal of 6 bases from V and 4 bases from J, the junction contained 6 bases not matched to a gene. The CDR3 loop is CASSTDRVNQPQHF. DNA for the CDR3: TGTGCCAGCAGCACCGACAGGGTTAATCAGCCCCAGCATTTT.

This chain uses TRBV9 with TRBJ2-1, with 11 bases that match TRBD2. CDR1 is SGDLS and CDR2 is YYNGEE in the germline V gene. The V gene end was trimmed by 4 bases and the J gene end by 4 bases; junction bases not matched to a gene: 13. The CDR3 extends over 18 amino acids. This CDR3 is CASSPGGPSGGTYNEQFF. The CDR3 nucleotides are TGTGCCAGCAGCCCAGGGGGGCCTAGCGGGGGGACATACAATGAGCAGTTCTTC.

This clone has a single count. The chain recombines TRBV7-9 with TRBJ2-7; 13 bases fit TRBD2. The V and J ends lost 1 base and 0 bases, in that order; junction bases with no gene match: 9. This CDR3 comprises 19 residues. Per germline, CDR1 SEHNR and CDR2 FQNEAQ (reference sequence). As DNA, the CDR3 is TGTGCCAGCAGCTTAGGGAGACTAGCGGGGGGCCCGAGCTCCTACGAGCAGTACTTC. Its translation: CASSLGRLAGGPSSYEQYF.

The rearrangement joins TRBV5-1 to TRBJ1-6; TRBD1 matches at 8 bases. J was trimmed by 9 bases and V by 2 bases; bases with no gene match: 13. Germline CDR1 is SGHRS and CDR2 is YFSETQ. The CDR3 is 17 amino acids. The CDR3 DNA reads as TGCGCCAGCAGCTTATCGCTACGGGAACAGGGGGGTTCACCCCTCCACTTT. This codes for CASSLSLREQGGSPLHF.

The CDR3 nucleotides read TGTGCCAGCAGTTTTCGAAGGACACTGACGGTTGGGAACTATGGCTACACCTTC. Its protein product is CASSFRRTLTVGNYGYTF. This chain joins TRBV27 and TRBJ1-2; possible D gene TRBD1, 5 bases. The CDR3 is 18 amino acids. The V end was cut by 3 bases, the J end by 2 bases, with 22 bases between. From germline, CDR1 is MNHEY and CDR2 SMNVEV (reference sequence).

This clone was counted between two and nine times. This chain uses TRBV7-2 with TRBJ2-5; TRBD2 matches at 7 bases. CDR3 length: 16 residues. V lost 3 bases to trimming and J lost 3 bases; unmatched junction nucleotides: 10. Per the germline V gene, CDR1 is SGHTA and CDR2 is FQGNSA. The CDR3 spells CASSFYRTREKETQYF. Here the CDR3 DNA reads TGTGCCAGCAGCTTCTACCGGACTAGGGAAAAAGAGACCCAGTACTTC.

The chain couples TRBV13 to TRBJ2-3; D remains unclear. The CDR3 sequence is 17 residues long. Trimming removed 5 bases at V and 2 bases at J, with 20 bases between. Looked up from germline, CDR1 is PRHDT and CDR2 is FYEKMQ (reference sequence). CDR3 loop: CASSQTPSQAHTDTQYF. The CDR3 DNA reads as TGTGCCAGCAGCCAGACACCCTCCCAAGCACACACAGATACGCAGTATTTT.

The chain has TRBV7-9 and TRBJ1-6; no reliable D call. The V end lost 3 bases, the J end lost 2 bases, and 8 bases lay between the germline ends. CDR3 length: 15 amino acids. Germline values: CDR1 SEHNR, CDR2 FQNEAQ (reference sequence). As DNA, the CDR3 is TGTGCCAGCAGCTTCACAGACCCCTATAATTCACCCCTCCACTTT. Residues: CASSFTDPYNSPLHF.

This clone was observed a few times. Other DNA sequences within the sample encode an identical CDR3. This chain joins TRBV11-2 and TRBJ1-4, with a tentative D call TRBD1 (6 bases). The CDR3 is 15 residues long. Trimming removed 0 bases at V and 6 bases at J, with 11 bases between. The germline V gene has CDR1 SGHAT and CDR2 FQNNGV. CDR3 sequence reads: CASSLDRGADEKLFF. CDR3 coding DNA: TGTGCCAGCAGCTTAGATCGGGGGGCGGATGAAAAACTGTTTTTT.

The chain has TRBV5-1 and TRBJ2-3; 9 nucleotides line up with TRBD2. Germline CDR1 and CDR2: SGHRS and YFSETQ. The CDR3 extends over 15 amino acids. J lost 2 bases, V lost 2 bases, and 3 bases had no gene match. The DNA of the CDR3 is TGCGCCAGCAGCTTTCAGCGGGGGGCCACAGATACGCAGTATTTT. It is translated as CASSFQRGATDTQYF.

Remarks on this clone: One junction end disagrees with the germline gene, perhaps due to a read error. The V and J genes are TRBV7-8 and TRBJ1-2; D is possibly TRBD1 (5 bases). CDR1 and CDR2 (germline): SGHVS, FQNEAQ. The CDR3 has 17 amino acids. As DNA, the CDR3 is TGTGCCAGCAGTTTAGGGGCGGTCGGAGGTACTAACTATGGCTACACCTTC. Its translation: CASSLGAVGGTNYGYTF.

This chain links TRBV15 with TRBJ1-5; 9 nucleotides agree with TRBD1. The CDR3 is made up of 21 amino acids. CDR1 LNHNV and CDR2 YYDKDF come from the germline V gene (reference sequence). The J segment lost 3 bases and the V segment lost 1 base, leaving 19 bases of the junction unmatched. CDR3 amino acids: CATSRGPLPGQGRLYNQPQHF. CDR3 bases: TGTGCCACCAGCAGAGGGCCGCTCCCGGGACAGGGACGTCTTTACAATCAGCCCCAGCATTTT.

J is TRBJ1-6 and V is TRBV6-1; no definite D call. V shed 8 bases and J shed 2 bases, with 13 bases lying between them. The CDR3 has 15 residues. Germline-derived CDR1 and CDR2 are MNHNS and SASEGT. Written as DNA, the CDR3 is TGTGCCAGCTTTCGGGGTGGCCCCTATAATTCACCCCTCCACTTT. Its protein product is CASFRGGPYNSPLHF.

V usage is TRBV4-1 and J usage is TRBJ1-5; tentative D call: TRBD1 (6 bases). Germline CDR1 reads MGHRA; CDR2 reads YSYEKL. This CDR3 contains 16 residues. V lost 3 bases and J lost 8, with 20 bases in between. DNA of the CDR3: TGCGCCAGCAGCCAGTATCCCTTCGCAGGGGAAGAGCCCCAGCATTTT. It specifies CASSQYPFAGEEPQHF.

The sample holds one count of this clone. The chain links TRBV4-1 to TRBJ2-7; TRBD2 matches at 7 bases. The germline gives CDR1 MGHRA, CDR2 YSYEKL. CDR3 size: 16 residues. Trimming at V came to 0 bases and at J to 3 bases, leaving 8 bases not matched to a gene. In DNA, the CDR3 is TGCGCCAGCAGCCAAGATGAGTGGCGGGGGATCTACGAGCAGTACTTC. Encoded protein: CASSQDEWRGIYEQYF.

CDR3 amino acids: CASSLDPRQKAWPGYTF. CDR3 in DNA: TGTGCCAGCAGCTTAGATCCCCGACAGAAAGCGTGGCCTGGCTACACCTTC. The chain links TRBV11-2 to TRBJ1-2; D is possibly TRBD1 (5 bases). V was trimmed by 0 bases and J by 7 bases, leaving 21 bases between them. CDR1 SGHAT and CDR2 FQNNGV come from the germline V gene. This CDR3 spans 17 amino acids.

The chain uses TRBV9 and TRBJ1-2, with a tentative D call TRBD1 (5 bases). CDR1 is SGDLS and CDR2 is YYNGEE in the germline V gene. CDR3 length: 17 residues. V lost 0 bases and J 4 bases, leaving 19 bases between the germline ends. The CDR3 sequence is CASSVESGGGGSYGYTF. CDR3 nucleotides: TGTGCCAGCAGCGTAGAATCAGGTGGGGGGGGGAGCTATGGCTACACCTTC.

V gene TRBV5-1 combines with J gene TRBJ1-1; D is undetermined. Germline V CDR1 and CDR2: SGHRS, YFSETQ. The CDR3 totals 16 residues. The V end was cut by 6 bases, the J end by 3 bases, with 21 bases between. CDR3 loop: CASNARGLEWDTEAFF. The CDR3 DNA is TGCGCCAGCAACGCCCGAGGGCTAGAATGGGACACTGAAGCTTTCTTT.

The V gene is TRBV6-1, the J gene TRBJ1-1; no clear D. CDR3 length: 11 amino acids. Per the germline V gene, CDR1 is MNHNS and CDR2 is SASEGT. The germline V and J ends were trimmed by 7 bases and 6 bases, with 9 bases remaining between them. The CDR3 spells CASIIRAEAFF. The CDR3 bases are TGTGCCAGCATTATCCGGGCTGAAGCTTTCTTT.

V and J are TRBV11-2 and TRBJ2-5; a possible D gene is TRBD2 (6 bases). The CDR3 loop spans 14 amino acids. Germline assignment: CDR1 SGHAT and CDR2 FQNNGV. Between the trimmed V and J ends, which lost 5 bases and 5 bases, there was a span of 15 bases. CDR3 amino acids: CASSRDGGRETQYF. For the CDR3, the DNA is TGTGCCAGCAGCCGGGACGGGGGACGGGAGACCCAGTACTTC. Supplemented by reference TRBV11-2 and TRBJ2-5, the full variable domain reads EAGVAQSPRYKIIEKRQSVAFWCNPISGHATLYWYQQILGQGPKLLIQFQNNGVVDDSQLPKDRFSAERLKGVDSTLKIQPAKLEDSAVYLCASSRDGGRETQYFGPGTRLLVL.

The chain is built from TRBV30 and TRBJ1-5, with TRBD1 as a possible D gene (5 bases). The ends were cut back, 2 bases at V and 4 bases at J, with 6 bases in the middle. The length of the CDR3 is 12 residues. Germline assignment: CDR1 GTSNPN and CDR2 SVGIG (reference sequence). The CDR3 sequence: CAWSNRNQPQHF. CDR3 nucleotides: TGTGCCTGGAGTAACAGGAATCAGCCCCAGCATTTT.

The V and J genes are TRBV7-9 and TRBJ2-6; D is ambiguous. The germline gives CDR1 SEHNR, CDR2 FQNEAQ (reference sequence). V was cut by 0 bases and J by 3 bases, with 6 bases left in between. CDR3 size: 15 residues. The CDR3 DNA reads TGTGCCAGCAGCTTAGCCGGGTATGGGGCCAACGTCCTGACTTTC. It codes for CASSLAGYGANVLTF.

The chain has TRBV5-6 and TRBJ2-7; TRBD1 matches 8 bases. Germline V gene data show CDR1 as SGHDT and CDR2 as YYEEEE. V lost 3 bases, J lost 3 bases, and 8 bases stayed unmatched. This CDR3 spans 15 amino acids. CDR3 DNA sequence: TGTGCCAGCAGCTCTTCCGGGACAGGATGCTACGAGCAGTACTTC. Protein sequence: CASSSSGTGCYEQYF.

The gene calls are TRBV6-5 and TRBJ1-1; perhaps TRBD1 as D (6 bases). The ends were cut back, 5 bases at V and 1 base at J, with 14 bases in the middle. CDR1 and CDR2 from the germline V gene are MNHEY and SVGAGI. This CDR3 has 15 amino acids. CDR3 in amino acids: CASSHTGIQNTEAFF. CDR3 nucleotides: TGTGCCAGCAGTCATACAGGGATTCAGAACACTGAAGCTTTCTTT.

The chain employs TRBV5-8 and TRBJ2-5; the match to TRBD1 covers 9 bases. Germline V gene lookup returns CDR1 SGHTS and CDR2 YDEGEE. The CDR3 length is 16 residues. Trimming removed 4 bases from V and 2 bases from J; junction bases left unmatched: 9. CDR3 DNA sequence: TGTGCCAGCAGCCCACGGACAGGGGAGTGGCAAGAGACCCAGTACTTC. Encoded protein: CASSPRTGEWQETQYF.